This passage covers 10 T cell receptor beta chains from one sample sequenced in a study of early T cells in non-severe SARS-CoV-2 infection. Using its own MiXCR run on the 5' RACE reads, TCRdb lists one record per CDR3 protein. This sample has 97,000 or so distinct CDR3 sequences, with 8% to 13% found just once. Sequencing was performed on whole blood, taken at baseline. These receptors came from an adult who was a healthcare worker with PCR-confirmed SARS-CoV-2 infection or an uninfected control (not recorded which).

This chain links TRBV20-1 with TRBJ1-1; TRBD1 aligns across 7 bases. Trimming at V came to 6 bases and at J to 3 bases, leaving 4 bases not matched to a gene. This CDR3 spans 12 amino acids. Germline CDR1 reads DFQATT; CDR2 reads SNEGSKA (reference sequence). The CDR3 DNA reads TGCAGTGCATCAGGGGGGGACACTGAAGCTTTCTTT. This sequence encodes CSASGGDTEAFF.

Remarks on this clonotype: The final CDR3 position lacks the conserved phenylalanine or tryptophan, pointing to a likely read error. The chain couples TRBV10-3 to TRBJ2-1; D gene uncertain. Between the trimmed V and J ends, which lost 6 bases and 3 bases, there was a span of 12 bases. CDR3 length: 14 residues. From germline, CDR1 is ENHRY and CDR2 SYGVKD. CDR3 DNA sequence: TGTGCCATCAGCTCTTCCACTCGCTACAATGAGCAGTTCCTC. Translated: CAISSSTRYNEQFL.

The table lists this clonotype with many counts. The chain combines TRBV5-8 with TRBJ2-7; no clear D gene. The germline V and J ends were trimmed by 7 bases and 1 base, with 15 bases remaining between them. This CDR3 has 14 residues. Germline V gene sequence: CDR1 SGHTS, CDR2 YDEGEE. Here the CDR3 DNA reads TGTGCCAGCCTCCCATTGGGCGAGTCCTACGAGCAGTACTTC. Translating it yields CASLPLGESYEQYF. Full variable domain (rest looked up from reference TRBV5-8 and TRBJ2-7): EAGVTQSPTHLIKTRGQQATLRCSPISGHTSVYWYQQALGLGLQFLLWYDEGEERNRGNFPPRFSGRQFPNYSSELNVNALELEDSALYLCASLPLGESYEQYFGPGTRLTVT.

This clonotype was counted between two and nine times. The chain links TRBV9 to TRBJ1-2, with D perhaps TRBD1 (6 bases). Between the trimmed V and J ends, which lost 7 bases and 2 bases, there was a span of 12 bases. This CDR3 has 13 amino acids. From germline, CDR1 is SGDLS and CDR2 YYNGEE. Here the CDR3 reads CASSPDSNYGYTF. Written as DNA, the CDR3 is TGTGCCAGCTCCCCGGACAGCAACTATGGCTACACCTTC.

In its sample, this clonotype was seen a few times. The chain carries TRBV20-1 and TRBJ2-7; D may match TRBD1 or TRBD2 (5 bases each). The CDR3 covers 14 residues. Trimming stripped 0 bases from V and 2 bases from J, with 11 bases between. Germline V gene data show CDR1 as DFQATT and CDR2 as SNEGSKA (reference sequence). The CDR3 nucleotides are TGCAGTGCTAGAGATAGGGACCTCCCCTACGAGCAGTACTTC. Translating gives CSARDRDLPYEQYF.

The chain combines TRBV6-2 or TRBV6-3 with TRBJ1-5; D uncertain. The ends were cut back, 8 bases at V and 2 bases at J, with 4 bases in the middle. CDR1 and CDR2 from the germline V gene are MNHEY and SVGEGT. The CDR3 runs 11 residues. Here the CDR3 reads CASGGNQPQHF. CDR3 DNA: TGTGCCAGCGGGGGCAATCAGCCCCAGCATTTT.

The chain recombines TRBV29-1 with TRBJ2-5; maybe TRBD1 (6 bases). Trimming cost V 8 bases and J 5 bases, with 15 bases left between them. CDR1 is SQVTM and CDR2 is ANQGSEA in the germline V gene. CDR3 size: 12 residues. The DNA of the CDR3 is TGCAGCACGACAGGTTCTCCGGAGACCCAGTACTTC. The encoded protein is CSTTGSPETQYF.

The chain recombines TRBV3-1 with TRBJ1-2, with 9 positions matching TRBD1. J gave up 4 bases and V 1 base, and 7 bases lay outside the gene matches. The germline gives CDR1 LGHDT, CDR2 YNNKEL (reference sequence). The CDR3 runs 16 residues. The CDR3 nucleotides are TGTGCCAGCAGCCAAGGAAGGACAGGGGATATCTATGGCTACACCTTC. It is translated as CASSQGRTGDIYGYTF.

This clonotype was counted once. The chain couples TRBV12-3 or TRBV12-4 to TRBJ2-3; D is perhaps TRBD1 (6 bases). V shed 5 bases and J shed 6 bases, with 15 bases lying between them. The CDR3 runs to 14 residues. In DNA, the CDR3 is TGTGCCAGCAGTCCTTCACAGGGAATGGATACGCAGTATTTT. This encodes CASSPSQGMDTQYF.

The V call is TRBV7-9, the J call TRBJ2-3, with no clear D. Germline-derived CDR1 and CDR2 are SEHNR and FQNEAQ (reference sequence). The CDR3 runs to 13 residues. V was cut by 4 bases and J by 4 bases, with 9 bases left in between. CDR3 region: CASSSIPADTQYF. The DNA for the CDR3 is TGTGCCAGCAGCTCCATCCCGGCAGATACGCAGTATTTT.